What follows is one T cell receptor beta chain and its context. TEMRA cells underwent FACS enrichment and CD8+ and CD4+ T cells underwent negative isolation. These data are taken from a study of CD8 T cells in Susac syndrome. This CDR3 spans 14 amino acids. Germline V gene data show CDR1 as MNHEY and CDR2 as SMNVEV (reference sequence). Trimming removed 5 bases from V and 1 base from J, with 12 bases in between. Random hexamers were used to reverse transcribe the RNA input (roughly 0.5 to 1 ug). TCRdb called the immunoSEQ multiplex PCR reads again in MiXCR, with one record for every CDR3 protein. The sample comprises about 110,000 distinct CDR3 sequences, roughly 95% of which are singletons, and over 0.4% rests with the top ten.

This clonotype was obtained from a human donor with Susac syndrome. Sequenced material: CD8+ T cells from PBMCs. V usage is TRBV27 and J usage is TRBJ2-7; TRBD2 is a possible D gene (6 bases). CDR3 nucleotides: TGTGCCAGCAGTCCTGGGACTTCTTCCTACGAGCAGTACTTC. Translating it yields CASSPGTSSYEQYF.